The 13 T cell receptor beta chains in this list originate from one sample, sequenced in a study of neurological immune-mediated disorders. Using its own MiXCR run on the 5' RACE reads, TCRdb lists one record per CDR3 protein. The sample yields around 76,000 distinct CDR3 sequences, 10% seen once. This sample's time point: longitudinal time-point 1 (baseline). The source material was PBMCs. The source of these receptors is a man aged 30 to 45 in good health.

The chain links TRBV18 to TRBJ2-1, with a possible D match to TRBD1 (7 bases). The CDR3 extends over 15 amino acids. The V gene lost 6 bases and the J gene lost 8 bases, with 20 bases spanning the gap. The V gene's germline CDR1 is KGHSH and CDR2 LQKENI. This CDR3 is CASSNQGVTGDEQFF. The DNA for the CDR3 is TGTGCCAGCTCCAATCAGGGGGTAACGGGGGATGAGCAGTTCTTC.

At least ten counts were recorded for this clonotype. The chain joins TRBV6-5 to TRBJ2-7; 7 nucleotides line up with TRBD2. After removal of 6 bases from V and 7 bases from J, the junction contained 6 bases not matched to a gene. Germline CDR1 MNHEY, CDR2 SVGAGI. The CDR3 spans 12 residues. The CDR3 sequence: CASRALGGEQYF. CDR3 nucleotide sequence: TGTGCCAGCAGGGCCTTGGGGGGGGAGCAGTACTTC.

The CDR3 spells CASSEPPGQGPNPYEQYF. In DNA form, the CDR3 reads TGTGCCAGCAGTGAACCTCCTGGACAGGGGCCAAATCCCTACGAGCAGTACTTC. The gene calls are TRBV27 and TRBJ2-7, with TRBD1 matching over 9 bases. V shed 5 bases and J 2 bases; nucleotides not matched to a gene: 16. CDR1 and CDR2 from the germline V gene are MNHEY and SMNVEV (reference sequence). The CDR3 runs 18 residues.

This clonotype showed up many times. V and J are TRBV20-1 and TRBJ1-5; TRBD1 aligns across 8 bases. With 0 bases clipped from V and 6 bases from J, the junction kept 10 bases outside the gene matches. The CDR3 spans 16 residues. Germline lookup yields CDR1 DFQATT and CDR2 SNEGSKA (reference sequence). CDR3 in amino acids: CSARDSGQGAVQPQHF. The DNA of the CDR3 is TGCAGTGCTAGAGACTCGGGGCAGGGGGCGGTTCAGCCCCAGCATTTT.

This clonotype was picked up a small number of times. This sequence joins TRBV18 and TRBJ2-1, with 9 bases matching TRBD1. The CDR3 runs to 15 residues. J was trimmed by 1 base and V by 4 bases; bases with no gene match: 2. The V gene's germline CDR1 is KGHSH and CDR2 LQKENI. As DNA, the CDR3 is TGTGCCAGCTCACTGGACAGGGGATCCTACAATGAGCAGTTCTTC. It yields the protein CASSLDRGSYNEQFF.

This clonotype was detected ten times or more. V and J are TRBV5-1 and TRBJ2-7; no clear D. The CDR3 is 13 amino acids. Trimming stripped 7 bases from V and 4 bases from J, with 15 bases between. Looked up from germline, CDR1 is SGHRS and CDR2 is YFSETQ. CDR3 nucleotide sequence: TGCGCCAGCGCTCTAACAGCCGATTACGAGCAGTACTTC. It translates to CASALTADYEQYF.

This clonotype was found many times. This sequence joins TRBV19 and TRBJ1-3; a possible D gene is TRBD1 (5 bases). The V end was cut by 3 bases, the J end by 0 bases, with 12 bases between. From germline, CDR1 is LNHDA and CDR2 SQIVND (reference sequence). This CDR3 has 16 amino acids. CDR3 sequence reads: CASSITRGSSGNTIYF. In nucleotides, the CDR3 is TGTGCCAGTAGTATCACCCGGGGGTCCTCTGGAAACACCATATATTTT.

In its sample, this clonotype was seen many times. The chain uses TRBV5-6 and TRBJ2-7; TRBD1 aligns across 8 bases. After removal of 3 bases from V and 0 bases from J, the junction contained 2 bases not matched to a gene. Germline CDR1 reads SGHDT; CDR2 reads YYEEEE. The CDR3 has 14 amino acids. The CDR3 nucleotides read TGTGCCAGCAGCTCCGGACAGGGCTCCTACGAGCAGTACTTC. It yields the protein CASSSGQGSYEQYF.

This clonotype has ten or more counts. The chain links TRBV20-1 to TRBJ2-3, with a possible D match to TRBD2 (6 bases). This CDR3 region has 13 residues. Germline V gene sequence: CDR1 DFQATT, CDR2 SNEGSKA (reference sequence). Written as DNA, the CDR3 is TGCAGCCTCGGGAGTTTCGGCACAGATACGCAGTATTTT. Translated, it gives CSLGSFGTDTQYF.

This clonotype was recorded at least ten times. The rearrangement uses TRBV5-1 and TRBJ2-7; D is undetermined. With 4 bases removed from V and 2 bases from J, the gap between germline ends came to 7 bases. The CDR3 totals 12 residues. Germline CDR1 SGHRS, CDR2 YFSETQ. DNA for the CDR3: TGCGCCAGCAGCCAACCCCCCTACGAGCAGTACTTC. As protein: CASSQPPYEQYF. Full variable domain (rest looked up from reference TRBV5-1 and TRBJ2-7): KAGVTQTPRYLIKTRGQQVTLSCSPISGHRSVSWYQQTPGQGLQFLFEYFSETQRNKGNFPGRFSGRQFSNSRSEMNVSTLELGDSALYLCASSQPPYEQYFGPGTRLTVT.

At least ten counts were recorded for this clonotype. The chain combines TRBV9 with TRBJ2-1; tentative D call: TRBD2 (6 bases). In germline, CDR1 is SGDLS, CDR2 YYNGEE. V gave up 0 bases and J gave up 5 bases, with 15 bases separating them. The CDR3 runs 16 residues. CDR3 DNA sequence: TGTGCCAGCAGCGTAGTAGCGGAGCCAAGAAACAATGAGCAGTTCTTC. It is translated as CASSVVAEPRNNEQFF.

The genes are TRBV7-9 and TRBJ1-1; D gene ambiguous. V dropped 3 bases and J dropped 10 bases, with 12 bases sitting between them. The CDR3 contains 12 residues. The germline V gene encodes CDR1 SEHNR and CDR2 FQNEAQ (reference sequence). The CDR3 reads CASSLDQEGAFF. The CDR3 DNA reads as TGTGCCAGCAGCTTGGATCAGGAAGGAGCTTTCTTT.

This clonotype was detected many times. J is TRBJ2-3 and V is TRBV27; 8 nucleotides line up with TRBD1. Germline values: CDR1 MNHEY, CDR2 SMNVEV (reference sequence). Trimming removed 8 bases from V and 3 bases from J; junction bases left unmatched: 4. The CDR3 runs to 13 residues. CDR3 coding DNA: TGTGCCAGCCCGACAGGGGAAACAGATACGCAGTATTTT. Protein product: CASPTGETDTQYF.